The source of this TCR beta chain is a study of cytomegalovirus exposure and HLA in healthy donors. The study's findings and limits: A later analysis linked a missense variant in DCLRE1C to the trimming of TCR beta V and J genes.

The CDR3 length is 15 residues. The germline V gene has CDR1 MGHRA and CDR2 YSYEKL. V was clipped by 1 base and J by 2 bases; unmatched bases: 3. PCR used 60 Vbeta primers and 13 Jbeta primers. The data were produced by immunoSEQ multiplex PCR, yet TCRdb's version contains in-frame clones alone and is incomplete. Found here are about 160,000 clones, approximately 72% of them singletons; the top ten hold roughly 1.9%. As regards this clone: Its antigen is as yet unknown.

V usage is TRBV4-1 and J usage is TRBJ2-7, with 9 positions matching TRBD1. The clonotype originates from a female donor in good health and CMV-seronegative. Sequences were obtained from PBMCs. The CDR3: CASSQGGQGTYEQYF. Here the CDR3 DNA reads TGCGCCAGCAGCCAAGGGGGACAGGGAACCTACGAGCAGTACTTC.